Following are 3 T cell receptor beta chains from one sample sequenced in a study of CD8 T cells in ankylosing spondylitis. TCRdb re-called the 5' RACE reads with MiXCR, one entry per CDR3 protein. Of tens of thousands of distinct CDR3 sequences listed, less than 20% are singletons. The specimen sequenced was blood. The receptors were sampled from a male donor with ankylosing spondylitis or in good health (not recorded which).

The chain joins TRBV6-6 to TRBJ2-7; 10 bases align to TRBD1. The V and J ends lost 2 bases and 7 bases, in that order; junction bases with no gene match: 8. This CDR3 is 15 amino acids long. The germline CDR1 and CDR2 sequences are MNHNY and SVGAGI (reference sequence). The DNA of the CDR3 is TGTGCCAGCAGTTACCCCGGACAGGGGGTCTATGAGCAGTACTTC. Translating gives CASSYPGQGVYEQYF.

The J gene is TRBJ2-1, the V gene TRBV10-3; D is possibly TRBD1 (6 bases). Per the germline V gene, CDR1 is ENHRY and CDR2 is SYGVKD. The V gene lost 0 bases and the J gene lost 7 bases, with 10 bases spanning the gap. CDR3 length: 14 amino acids. CDR3 coding DNA: TGTGCCATCAGTGAGTCGAGTAGGGGGAATGAGCAGTTCTTC. Its protein product is CAISESSRGNEQFF.

This clonotype was detected ten times or more. V is TRBV6-2 or TRBV6-3 and J is TRBJ2-2; D gene uncertain. Trimming took off 5 bases at V and 6 bases at J, with 13 bases between the two ends. Per the germline V gene, CDR1 is MNHEY and CDR2 is SVGEGT. The CDR3 runs 14 residues. The CDR3 DNA reads TGTGCCAGCAGTAATTTAGAAGAGGCCGGGGAGCTGTTTTTT. Its protein is CASSNLEEAGELFF.